This T cell receptor (beta chain) was captured by sequencing in a study of blood T cell repertoires in COVID-19. About the research overall: The origin of the acute and convalescent COVID-19 samples was the United States, Italy and Spain.

Some clones are missing from TCRdb's copy, which holds only in-frame ones; the method was immunoSEQ multiplex PCR. The sample consists of roughly 200,000 clones, more than 70% of them appearing once. The TCR originated in a person aged 70 to 85 with COVID-19, enrolled during active disease. Sequences were obtained from peripheral blood.

The CDR3 sequence is CASSWTVTDTQYF. CDR3 nucleotide sequence: TGTGCCAGCAGCTGGACAGTCACAGATACGCAGTATTTT. The chain employs TRBV5-4 and TRBJ2-3; perhaps TRBD1 as D (6 bases). V gave up 3 bases and J gave up 2 bases, with 7 bases separating them. Germline-derived CDR1 and CDR2 are SGHNT and YYREEE (reference sequence). CDR3 length: 13 residues. The variable domain in full, completed from reference TRBV5-4 and TRBJ2-3, reads ETGVTQSPTHLIKTRGQQVTLRCSSQSGHNTVSWYQQALGQGPQFIFQYYREEENGRGNFPPRFSGLQFPNYSSELNVNALELDDSALYLCASSWTVTDTQYFGPGTRLTVL.